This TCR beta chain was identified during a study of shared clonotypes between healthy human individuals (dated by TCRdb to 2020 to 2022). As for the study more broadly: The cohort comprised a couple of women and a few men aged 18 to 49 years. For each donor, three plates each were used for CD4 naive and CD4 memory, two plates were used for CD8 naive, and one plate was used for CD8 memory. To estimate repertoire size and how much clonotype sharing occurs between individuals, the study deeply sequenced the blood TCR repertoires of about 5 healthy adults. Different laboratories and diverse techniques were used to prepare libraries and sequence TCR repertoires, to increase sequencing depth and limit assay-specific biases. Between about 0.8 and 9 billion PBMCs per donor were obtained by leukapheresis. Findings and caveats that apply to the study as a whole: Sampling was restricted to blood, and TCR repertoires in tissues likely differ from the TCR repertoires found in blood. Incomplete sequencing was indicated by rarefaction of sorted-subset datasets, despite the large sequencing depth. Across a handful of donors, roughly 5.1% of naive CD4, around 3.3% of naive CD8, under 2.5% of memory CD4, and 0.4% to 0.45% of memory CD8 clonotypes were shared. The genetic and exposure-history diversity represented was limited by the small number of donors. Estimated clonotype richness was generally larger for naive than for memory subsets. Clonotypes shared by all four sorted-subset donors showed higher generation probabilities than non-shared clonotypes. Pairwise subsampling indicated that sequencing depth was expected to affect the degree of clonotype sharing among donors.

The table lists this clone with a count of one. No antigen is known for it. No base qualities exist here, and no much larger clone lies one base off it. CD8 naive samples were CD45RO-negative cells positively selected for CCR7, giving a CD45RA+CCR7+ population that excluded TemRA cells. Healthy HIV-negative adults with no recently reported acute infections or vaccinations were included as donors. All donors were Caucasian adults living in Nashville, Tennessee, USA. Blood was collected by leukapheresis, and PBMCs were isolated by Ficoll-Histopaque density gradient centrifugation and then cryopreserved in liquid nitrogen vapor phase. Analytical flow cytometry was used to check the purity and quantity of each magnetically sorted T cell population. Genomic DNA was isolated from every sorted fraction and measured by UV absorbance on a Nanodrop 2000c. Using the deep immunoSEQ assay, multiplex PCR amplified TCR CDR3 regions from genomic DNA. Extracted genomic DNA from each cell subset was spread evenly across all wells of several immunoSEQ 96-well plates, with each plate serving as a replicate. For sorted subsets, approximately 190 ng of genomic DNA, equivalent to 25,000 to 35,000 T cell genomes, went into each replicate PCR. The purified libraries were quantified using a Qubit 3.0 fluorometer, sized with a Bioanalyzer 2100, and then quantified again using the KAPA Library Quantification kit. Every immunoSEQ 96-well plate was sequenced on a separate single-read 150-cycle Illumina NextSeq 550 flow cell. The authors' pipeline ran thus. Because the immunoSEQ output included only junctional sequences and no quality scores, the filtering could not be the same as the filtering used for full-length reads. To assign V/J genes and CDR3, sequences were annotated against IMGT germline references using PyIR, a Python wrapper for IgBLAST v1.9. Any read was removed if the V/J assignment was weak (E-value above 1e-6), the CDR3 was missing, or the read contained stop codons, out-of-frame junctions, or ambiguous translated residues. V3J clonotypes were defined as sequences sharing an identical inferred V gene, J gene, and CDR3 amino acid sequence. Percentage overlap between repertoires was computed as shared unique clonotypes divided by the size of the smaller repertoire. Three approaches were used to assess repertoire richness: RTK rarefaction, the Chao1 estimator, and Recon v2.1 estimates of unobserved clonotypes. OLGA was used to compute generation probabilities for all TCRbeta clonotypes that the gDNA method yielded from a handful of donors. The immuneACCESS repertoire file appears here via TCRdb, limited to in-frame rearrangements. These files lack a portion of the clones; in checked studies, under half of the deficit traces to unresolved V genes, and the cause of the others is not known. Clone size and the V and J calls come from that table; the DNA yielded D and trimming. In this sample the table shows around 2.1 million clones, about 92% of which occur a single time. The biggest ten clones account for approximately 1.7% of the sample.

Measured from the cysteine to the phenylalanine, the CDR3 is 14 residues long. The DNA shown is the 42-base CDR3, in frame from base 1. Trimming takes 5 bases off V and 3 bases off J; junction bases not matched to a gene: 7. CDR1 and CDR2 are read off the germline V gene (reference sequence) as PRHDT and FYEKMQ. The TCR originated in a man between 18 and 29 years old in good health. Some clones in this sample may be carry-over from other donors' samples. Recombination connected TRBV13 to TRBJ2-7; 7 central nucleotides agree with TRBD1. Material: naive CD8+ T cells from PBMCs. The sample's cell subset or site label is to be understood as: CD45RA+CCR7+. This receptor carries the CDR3 CASSPARGSYEQYF. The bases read TGTGCCAGCAGCCCCGCCAGGGGGAGCTACGAGCAGTACTTC.